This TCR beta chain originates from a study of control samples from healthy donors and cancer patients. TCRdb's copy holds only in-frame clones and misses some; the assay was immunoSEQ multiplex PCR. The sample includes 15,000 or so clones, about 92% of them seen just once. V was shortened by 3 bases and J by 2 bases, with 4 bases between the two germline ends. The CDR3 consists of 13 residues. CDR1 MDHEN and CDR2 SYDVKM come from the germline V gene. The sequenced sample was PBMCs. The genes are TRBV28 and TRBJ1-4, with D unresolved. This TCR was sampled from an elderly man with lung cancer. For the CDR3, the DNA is TGTGCCAGCAGTTTGCGGACTAATGAAAAACTGTTTTTT. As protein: CASSLRTNEKLFF.